The TCR beta chain described here comes from a study of preoperative IRX-2 immunotherapy in early breast cancer (dated by TCRdb to between 2017 and 2020). Libraries were made using the immunoSEQ multiplex PCR assay. TCRdb limited this immuneACCESS table to in-frame rearrangements with V and J called. A share of clones is missing; checked studies link under half to unresolved V genes, and the rest is unexplained. The sample table contains approximately 96,000 clones; only one count was recorded for roughly 90% of them. The leading ten clones occupy under 2.5% of the sample. From the cysteine through the phenylalanine, the CDR3 covers 15 amino acids. The kept DNA is CDR3 alone, 45 bases in frame from the first base. The germline V gene (reference sequence) gives CDR1 as SGHAT and CDR2 as FQDESV. The V end loses 5 bases and the J end loses 7 bases, and a stretch of 20 bases separates them. As concerns this clone: The antigen it recognizes is unknown. No clone much larger than this one lies a single base away; base qualities are absent.

Per the publication, the treatment or condition label means: preoperative locoregional IRX-2 cytokine immunotherapy. The samples were obtained from a phase Ib study that tested preoperative, locoregional IRX-2 cytokine immunotherapy designed to prime immune responses. The donors were early-stage breast cancer patients who were given IRX-2 prior to surgery. The sequencing here drew on tumor tissue, taken after IRX-2 immunotherapy. This receptor chain uses TRBV11-1 and TRBJ2-5; D gene: possibly TRBD2, on 6 matching bases. The receptor was isolated from a human donor with breast cancer. The CDR3 has the sequence CASSPTEGRAGTQYF. Here is the DNA: TGTGCCAGCAGCCCAACGGAGGGCAGGGCTGGGACCCAGTACTTC.